This T cell receptor beta chain is drawn from a study of CD8 T cells in ankylosing spondylitis. General study points: Eight highly homologous variants formed a TCR beta motif that appeared characteristic of ankylosing spondylitis blood. Significant enrichment of disease-linked clones was reported in matched ankylosing spondylitis synovial fluid.

The length of the CDR3 is 14 residues. Trimming stripped 6 bases from V and 0 bases from J, with 9 bases between. The germline CDR1 and CDR2 sequences are SNHLY and FYNNEI. Comments on this clonotype: Its target is not known.

Libraries of TCR beta came from quantitative 5'-RACE with molecular barcodes. TCRdb itself ran the 5' RACE reads through MiXCR, one entry per CDR3 protein. The profile shows about 390,000 distinct CDR3 sequences, around 22% of them singletons. The clonotype was recovered from a male donor with ankylosing spondylitis. What was sequenced was blood, either unsorted or a sorted T cell fraction (not recorded which). The chain uses TRBV2 and TRBJ2-1; D may be TRBD2 (6 bases). The CDR3 protein is CASSPDYSYNEQFF. CDR3 sequence (DNA): TGTGCCAGCAGCCCGGACTACTCCTACAATGAGCAGTTCTTC. The full variable domain, completed using reference TRBV2 and TRBJ2-1, is EPEVTQTPSHQVTQMGQEVILRCVPISNHLYFYWYRQILGQKVEFLVSFYNNEISEKSEIFDDQFSVERPDGSNFTLKIRSTKLEDSAMYFCASSPDYSYNEQFFGPGTRLTVL.